These T cell receptor beta chains were read from a single sample in a study of T-cell memory formation after mild COVID-19. MiXCR, run by TCRdb on the 5' RACE reads, gives a single entry per CDR3 protein. The sample holds under 300,000 distinct CDR3 sequences, about a sixth seen once. Sequenced material: PBMCs or a T cell subset sorted from them (not recorded which). These receptors all come from a man younger than 35 who had mild COVID-19 (a few samples of this study predate the infection). Cell type and time point are not known. The conserved cysteine and the conserved F or W are not part of the CDR3 here. Each record gives: J gene, clone size, V gene, CDR3 protein. Clone sizes are given selectively: once, few, many, or a class where the clone is expanded.

J: TRBJ2-5
size: -
V: TRBV7-9
CDR3: ASNPGGASWGQETQY

J: TRBJ2-2
size: few
V: TRBV12-3/TRBV12-4
CDR3: ASSFLTGEGTGELF

J: TRBJ2-5
size: -
V: TRBV4-3
CDR3: ASSHVPVSSGETQY

J: TRBJ1-4
size: -
V: TRBV11-2
CDR3: ASNPYTGISNEKLF

J: TRBJ1-3
size: -
V: TRBV27
CDR3: ATRERTGGRNTIY

J: TRBJ1-6
size: few
V: TRBV1
CDR3: TSSLQGVYNSPLH

J: TRBJ1-5
size: -
V: TRBV4-2
CDR3: ASSWRGSSNQPQH

J: TRBJ1-2
size: medium-sized
V: TRBV20-1
CDR3: SAASDKDGYT

J: TRBJ1-3
size: -
V: TRBV6-5
CDR3: ASSHGRNTIY

J: TRBJ2-1
size: -
V: TRBV20-1
CDR3: SAGKTSGGIKGQF

J: TRBJ1-4
size: -
V: TRBV6-5
CDR3: ASSVQGAGEKLF

J: TRBJ1-2
size: few
V: TRBV28
CDR3: ASSFMAYGYT

J: TRBJ2-1
size: few
V: TRBV7-9
CDR3: AGVIAERQF

J: TRBJ2-7
size: few
V: TRBV20-1
CDR3: SASRQGRYEQY

J: TRBJ2-3
size: -
V: TRBV7-2
CDR3: ASSVAPTREATQY

J: TRBJ1-3
size: -
V: TRBV20-1
CDR3: SASSGGNTIY

J: TRBJ2-5
size: -
V: TRBV5-1
CDR3: ASSTSLVGGETQY

J: TRBJ2-3
size: -
V: TRBV20-1
CDR3: SARDPGLSTDTQY

J: TRBJ2-3
size: -
V: TRBV12-3/TRBV12-4
CDR3: ASTGRYTDTQY

J: TRBJ2-3
size: -
V: TRBV5-1
CDR3: ASSLGRLAGGPDTQY

J: TRBJ1-5
size: few
V: TRBV28
CDR3: ASSLPQEPQPQH

J: TRBJ2-1
size: -
V: TRBV4-2
CDR3: ASSRTLLAGGGSSYNEQF

J: TRBJ2-1
size: many
V: TRBV7-9
CDR3: ASSLRGTTYNEQF

J: TRBJ1-2
size: -
V: TRBV28
CDR3: ASSYGQGDLGGYT

J: TRBJ2-3
size: few
V: TRBV6-5
CDR3: ASRPTADTQY

J: TRBJ1-5
size: few
V: TRBV6-2/TRBV6-3
CDR3: ASRWGRYSNQPQH

J: TRBJ2-6
size: few
V: TRBV28
CDR3: ASSYHGSGANVLT